A selection of T cell receptor beta chains follows, all from one sample in a study of shared T cell receptors in the human thymus. Only in-frame clones appear in the TCRdb table, and some are missing; sequencing was by immunoSEQ multiplex PCR. The sample has hundreds of thousands of clones; approximately 90% are singletons. The same data also contributed to another study, on human thymus T cells.

Sequencing was done on a sample of thymocytes. The receptors were sampled from a boy under two years old with a congenital heart defect. Both conserved end residues are part of each CDR3. D genes are given only for firm matches. Clone size, where shown, is once, few, many, or a class for clones that have expanded.

TRBJ2-3 NA TRBV19 TRBD2 CASTASGSRTDTQYF TGTGCCAGTACCGCTAGCGGGAGTAGGACAGATACGCAGTATTTT
TRBJ2-1 NA TRBV4-1 TRBD2 CASSSRTVSGRADEQFF TGCGCCAGCAGCTCCCGCACTGTGAGCGGGAGGGCCGATGAGCAGTTCTTC
TRBJ1-5 NA TRBV4-2 NA CASSQDWEPLQVTQHF TGTGCCAGCAGCCAAGATTGGGAGCCCCTTCAAGTGACCCAGCATTTT
TRBJ2-1 NA TRBV20-1 NA CSARRPNEQFF TGCAGTGCTAGACGTCCCAATGAGCAGTTCTTC
TRBJ2-1 NA TRBV6-4 NA CASRRNKLTGGTYNEQFF TGTGCCAGCAGACGAAATAAACTGACTGGGGGGACTTACAATGAGCAGTTCTTC
TRBJ2-1 NA TRBV11-3 NA CASSPVRATVYNEQFF TGTGCCAGCAGCCCGGTTCGTGCTACCGTATACAATGAGCAGTTCTTC
TRBJ2-1 NA TRBV21-1 NA CASSHKEVTYNEQFF TGTGCCAGCAGCCACAAAGAAGTCACCTACAATGAGCAGTTCTTC
TRBJ2-7 NA TRBV28 TRBD1 CASSPALGTGGYEQYF TGTGCCAGCAGCCCCGCCCTCGGGACAGGGGGATACGAGCAGTACTTC
TRBJ2-6 few TRBV5-6 NA CASSLSGGANVLTF TGTGCCAGCAGTCTGAGTGGTGGGGCCAACGTCCTGACTTTC
TRBJ2-7 few TRBV7-2 TRBD1 CASSLGQGNEQYF TGTGCCAGCAGCTTAGGACAGGGCAACGAGCAGTACTTC
TRBJ1-2 NA TRBV25-1 NA CASSEGEDRYYGYTF TGTGCCAGCAGTGAGGGGGAGGACCGATACTATGGCTACACCTTC
TRBJ1-2 NA TRBV25-1 NA CASSPGGEEGYTF TGTGCCAGCAGTCCCGGGGGTGAGGAGGGCTACACCTTC
TRBJ1-1 NA TRBV6-1 TRBD1 CASSGLEGDRGTTEAFF TGTGCCAGCAGTGGACTCGAGGGGGACAGGGGAACCACTGAAGCTTTCTTT
TRBJ2-1 NA TRBV4-2 TRBD2 CASSHASREGPCSYNEQFF TGTGCCAGCAGCCATGCCTCGCGGGAGGGCCCCTGCTCCTACAATGAGCAGTTCTTC
TRBJ2-7 NA TRBV6-1 TRBD2 CASSDTSGDRGYEQYF TGTGCCAGCAGTGATACTAGCGGGGACCGGGGGTACGAGCAGTACTTC
TRBJ2-7 once TRBV4-3 TRBD2 CASSQDLVGGVYEQYF TGCGCCAGCAGCCAAGATCTAGTGGGAGGGGTTTACGAGCAGTACTTC
TRBJ2-7 NA TRBV11-2 NA CASGAYPEQYF TGTGCCAGCGGAGCGTACCCCGAGCAGTACTTC
TRBJ2-2 NA TRBV4-3 NA CASSQEEGSAGELFF TGCGCCAGCAGCCAAGAGGAGGGGTCCGCCGGGGAGCTGTTTTTT
TRBJ2-1 NA TRBV6-1 TRBD2 CASSGSRQREVNEQFF TGTGCCAGCAGTGGGAGTCGGCAGCGGGAAGTCAATGAGCAGTTCTTC
TRBJ2-1 NA TRBV30 TRBD2 CAWSASRTSGAYNEQFF TGTGCCTGGAGTGCCTCCCGGACTAGCGGGGCCTACAATGAGCAGTTCTTC
TRBJ2-7 NA TRBV27 TRBD2 CASRPPSGRAYEQYF TGTGCCAGCAGGCCGCCCTCCGGGAGGGCCTACGAGCAGTACTTC
TRBJ1-2 NA TRBV6-5 NA CASSGGGRRYGYTF TGTGCCAGCAGCGGGGGAGGTCGGAGGTATGGCTACACCTTC
TRBJ1-3 few TRBV4-3 TRBD1 CASSPYQGASSGNTIYF TGCGCCAGCAGCCCCTACCAGGGGGCAAGCTCTGGAAACACCATATATTTT
TRBJ1-2 NA TRBV6-5 NA CASSPGTTYGYTF TGTGCCAGCAGTCCAGGGACTACGTATGGCTACACCTTC
TRBJ2-1 NA TRBV28 NA CASSFGVGDYNEQFF TGTGCCAGCAGTTTTGGGGTGGGAGACTACAATGAGCAGTTCTTC
TRBJ2-3 NA TRBV6-1 NA CASSDGGALNTDTQYF TGTGCCAGCAGTGATGGCGGGGCCCTTAACACAGATACGCAGTATTTT
TRBJ2-3 NA TRBV11-2 TRBD2 CASSLDLGLAGNTDTQYF TGTGCCAGCAGCTTAGATCTTGGACTAGCGGGGAACACAGATACGCAGTATTTT
TRBJ2-2 NA TRBV9 TRBD2 CASSPRTSGPGGELFF TGTGCCAGCAGCCCCCGGACTAGCGGGCCCGGCGGGGAGCTGTTTTTT
TRBJ1-5 once TRBV21-1 NA CASSSRKSYSNQPQHF TGTGCCAGCAGCTCCCGCAAGAGTTATAGCAATCAGCCCCAGCATTTT
TRBJ2-2 once TRBV11-2 TRBD1 CASSLDRGNGELFF TGTGCCAGCAGCTTAGACAGGGGGAACGGGGAGCTGTTTTTT
TRBJ1-2 NA TRBV6-6 TRBD1 CASKGTGSRQAMGYTF TGTGCCAGCAAGGGGACAGGGTCTCGCCAAGCTATGGGCTACACCTTC
TRBJ2-1 NA TRBV29-1 NA CSVEGGGQVVSNEQFF TGCAGCGTTGAAGGGGGGGGACAGGTGGTTTCCAATGAGCAGTTCTTC
TRBJ2-3 NA TRBV6-7 TRBD1 CAGTGEGDTQYF TGTGCCGGGACAGGGGAGGGAGATACGCAGTATTTT
TRBJ1-5 NA TRBV19 NA CASTKLSSNQPQHF TGTGCCAGTACAAAGTTAAGCAGCAATCAGCCCCAGCATTTT
TRBJ1-1 once TRBV28 TRBD1 CASSLTGGAYVAFF TGTGCCAGCAGTTTGACAGGGGGCGCCTACGTAGCTTTCTTT
TRBJ2-7 NA TRBV7-8 TRBD2 CASSPQTSGSPSYEQYF TGTGCCAGCAGCCCCCAGACTAGCGGGAGCCCTAGCTACGAGCAGTACTTC
TRBJ2-1 once TRBV2 TRBD2 CAGLAGGYNEQFF TGTGCCGGACTAGCGGGAGGGTACAATGAGCAGTTCTTC
TRBJ2-3 NA TRBV14 TRBD2 CASSQSGLAGPSSTDTQYF TGTGCCAGCAGCCAATCGGGACTAGCGGGACCCAGTAGCACAGATACGCAGTATTTT
TRBJ2-7 NA TRBV12-5 TRBD2 CASAATGGPVEQYF TGTGCTAGCGCAGCAACGGGAGGGCCTGTCGAGCAGTACTTC
TRBJ1-5 NA TRBV6-1 TRBD1 CASSEPLTTPGQAGSCGNQPQHF TGTGCCAGCAGTGAACCCTTAACTACTCCGGGACAGGCAGGGTCCTGTGGCAATCAGCCCCAGCATTTT
TRBJ2-3 NA TRBV6-1 NA CASSVGGARDTQYF TGTGCCAGCAGTGTTGGAGGGGCAAGAGATACGCAGTATTTT
TRBJ2-7 NA TRBV19 TRBD2 CASSIESSGSNEQYF TGTGCCAGTAGTATAGAGTCTAGCGGGAGCAACGAGCAGTACTTC
TRBJ2-1 NA TRBV5-4 NA CASSLSQGRSEQFF TGTGCCAGCAGCTTGTCACAGGGAAGAAGTGAGCAGTTCTTC
TRBJ2-1 NA TRBV18 TRBD2 CASSPLAAGEWYNEQFF TGTGCCAGCTCACCTCTCGCAGCGGGAGAATGGTACAATGAGCAGTTCTTC
TRBJ1-1 NA TRBV27 NA CASRPGVHMNTEAFF TGTGCCAGCAGGCCCGGGGTGCATATGAACACTGAAGCTTTCTTT
TRBJ2-7 NA TRBV27 TRBD2 CASSATGGLAGGYEQYF TGTGCCAGCAGTGCCACCGGGGGGCTAGCGGGAGGTTACGAGCAGTACTTC
TRBJ2-7 NA TRBV30 NA CAWTPRQVRNEQYF TGTGCCTGGACCCCCCGACAGGTGAGGAACGAGCAGTACTTC
TRBJ1-4 NA TRBV7-9 TRBD1 CASSLAGSGGLWVEKLFF TGTGCCAGCAGCTTAGCTGGGTCAGGGGGCCTCTGGGTTGAAAAACTGTTTTTT
TRBJ2-7 NA TRBV11-2 NA CASSSRTASYEQYF TGTGCCAGCAGCTCTAGGACAGCCTCCTACGAGCAGTACTTC
TRBJ1-2 NA TRBV19 NA CASSLPGKGYTF TGTGCCAGTAGTTTACCAGGGAAGGGCTACACCTTC
TRBJ2-7 NA TRBV27 NA CASRASFHNYEQYF TGTGCCAGCAGGGCCAGTTTTCACAACTACGAGCAGTACTTC